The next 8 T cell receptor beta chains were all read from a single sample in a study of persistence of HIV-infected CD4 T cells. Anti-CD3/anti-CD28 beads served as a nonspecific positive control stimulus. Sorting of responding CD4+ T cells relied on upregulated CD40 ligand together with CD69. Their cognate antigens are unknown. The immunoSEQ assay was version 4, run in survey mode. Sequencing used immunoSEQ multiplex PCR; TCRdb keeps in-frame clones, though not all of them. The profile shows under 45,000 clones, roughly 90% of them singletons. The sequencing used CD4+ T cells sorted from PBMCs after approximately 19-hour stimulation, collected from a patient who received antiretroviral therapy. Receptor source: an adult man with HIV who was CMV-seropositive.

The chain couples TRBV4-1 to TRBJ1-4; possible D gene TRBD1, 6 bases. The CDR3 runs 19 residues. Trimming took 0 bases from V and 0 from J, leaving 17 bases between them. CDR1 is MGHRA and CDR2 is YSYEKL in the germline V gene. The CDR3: CASSQDRTGTLATNEKLFF. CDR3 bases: TGCGCCAGCAGCCAAGATCGGACCGGGACATTAGCAACTAATGAAAAACTGTTTTTT.

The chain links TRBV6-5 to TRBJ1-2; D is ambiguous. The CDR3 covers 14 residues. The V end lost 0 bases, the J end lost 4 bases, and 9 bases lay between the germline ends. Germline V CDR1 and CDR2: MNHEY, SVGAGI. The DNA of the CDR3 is TGTGCCAGCAGTTACTCGCGGGTTTCCTATGGCTACACCTTC. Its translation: CASSYSRVSYGYTF.

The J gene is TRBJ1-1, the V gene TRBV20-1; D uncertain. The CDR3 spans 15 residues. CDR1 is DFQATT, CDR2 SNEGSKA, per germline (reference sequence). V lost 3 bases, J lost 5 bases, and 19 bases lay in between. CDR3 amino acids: CSASRVTTGSTEAFF. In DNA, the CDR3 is TGCAGTGCTAGTCGGGTTACAACGGGGTCGACTGAAGCTTTCTTT.

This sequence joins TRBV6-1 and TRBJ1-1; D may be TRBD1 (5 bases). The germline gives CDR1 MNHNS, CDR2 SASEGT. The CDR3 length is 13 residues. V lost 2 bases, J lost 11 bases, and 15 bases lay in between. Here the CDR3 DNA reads TGTGCCAGCAGTGAACTAAGGGGAAAAGGTGCTTTCTTT. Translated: CASSELRGKGAFF.

CDR3 sequence (DNA): TGTGCCAGCAGCCAGTCCGGACAGCATGAGCAGTTCTTC. Protein sequence: CASSQSGQHEQFF. The chain joins TRBV7-8 to TRBJ2-1; maybe TRBD1 (6 bases). The CDR3 is 13 amino acids. V shed 5 bases and J shed 8 bases, with 13 bases lying between them. Per germline, CDR1 SGHVS and CDR2 FQNEAQ. Combining the CDR3 with reference TRBV7-8 and TRBJ2-1 gives the whole variable domain GAGVSQSPRYKVAKRGQDVALRCDPISGHVSLFWYQQALGQGPEFLTYFQNEAQLDKSGLPSDRFFAERPEGSVSTLKIQRTQQEDSAVYLCASSQSGQHEQFFGPGTRLTVL.

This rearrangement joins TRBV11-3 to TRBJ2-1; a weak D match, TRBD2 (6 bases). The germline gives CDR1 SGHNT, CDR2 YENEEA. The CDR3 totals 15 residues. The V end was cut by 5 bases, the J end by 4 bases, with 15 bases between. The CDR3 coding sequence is TGTGCCAGCAGCCCCGCCCGGGACTCTTACAATGAGCAGTTCTTC. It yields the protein CASSPARDSYNEQFF.

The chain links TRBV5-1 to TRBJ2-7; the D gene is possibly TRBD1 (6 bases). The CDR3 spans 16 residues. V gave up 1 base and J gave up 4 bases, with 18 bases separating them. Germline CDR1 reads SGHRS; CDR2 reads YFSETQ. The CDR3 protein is CASSLLGGREGYEQYF. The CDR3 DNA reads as TGCGCCAGCAGCTTGCTTGGGGGCCGCGAGGGATACGAGCAGTACTTC.

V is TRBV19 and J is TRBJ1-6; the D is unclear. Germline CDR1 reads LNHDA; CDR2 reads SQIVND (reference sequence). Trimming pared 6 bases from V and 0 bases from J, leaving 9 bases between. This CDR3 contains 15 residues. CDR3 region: CASSVTSSYNSPLHF. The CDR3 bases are TGTGCCAGTAGCGTTACGAGCTCCTATAATTCACCCCTCCACTTT.